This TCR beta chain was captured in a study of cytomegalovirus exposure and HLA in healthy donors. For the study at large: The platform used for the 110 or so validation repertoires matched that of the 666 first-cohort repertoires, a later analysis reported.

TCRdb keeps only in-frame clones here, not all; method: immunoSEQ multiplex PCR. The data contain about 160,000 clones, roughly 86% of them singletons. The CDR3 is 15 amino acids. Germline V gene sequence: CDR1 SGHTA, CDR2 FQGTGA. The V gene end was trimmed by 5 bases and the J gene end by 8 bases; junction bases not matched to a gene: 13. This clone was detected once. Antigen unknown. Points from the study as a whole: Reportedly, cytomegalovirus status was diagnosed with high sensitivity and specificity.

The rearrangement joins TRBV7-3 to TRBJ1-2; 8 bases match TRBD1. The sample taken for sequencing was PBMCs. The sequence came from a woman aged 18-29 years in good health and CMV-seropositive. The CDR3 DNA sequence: TGTGCCAGCAGCAGACGGACAGGGCCGCTCGGAGGCTACACCTTC. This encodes CASSRRTGPLGGYTF.